The clone carrying this T cell receptor beta chain turned up a few times. Its antigen is as yet unknown. The sample providers were healthy Caucasian people from Russia, aged roughly 6 to 90. Each sample used at least 6 million PBMCs. CDR1 is MNHEY and CDR2 is SVGAGI in the germline V gene. The CDR3 has 17 residues. V was clipped by 4 bases and J by 1 base; unmatched bases: 9. This record comes from a study of blood T cells in healthy people across ages. The use of a sample-barcoded 5' primer and a J-beta primer mix characterized a second PCR of roughly 7 to 11 cycles. TCRdb passed the 5' RACE reads through MiXCR, listing each CDR3 protein once. Among about 570,000 distinct CDR3 sequences listed, approximately 27% were seen once. Overall study findings and caveats: More naive CD4+ cells and higher diversity were found in long-lived than in aged donors.

Material: blood. The rearrangement joins TRBV6-5 to TRBJ2-2; 7 nucleotides align to TRBD1. The source is a woman aged 70 to 79 in good health. CDR3 residues: CASSFGTASLNTGELFF. The CDR3 nucleotides read TGTGCCAGCAGTTTCGGGACAGCCTCTTTGAACACCGGGGAGCTGTTTTTT.